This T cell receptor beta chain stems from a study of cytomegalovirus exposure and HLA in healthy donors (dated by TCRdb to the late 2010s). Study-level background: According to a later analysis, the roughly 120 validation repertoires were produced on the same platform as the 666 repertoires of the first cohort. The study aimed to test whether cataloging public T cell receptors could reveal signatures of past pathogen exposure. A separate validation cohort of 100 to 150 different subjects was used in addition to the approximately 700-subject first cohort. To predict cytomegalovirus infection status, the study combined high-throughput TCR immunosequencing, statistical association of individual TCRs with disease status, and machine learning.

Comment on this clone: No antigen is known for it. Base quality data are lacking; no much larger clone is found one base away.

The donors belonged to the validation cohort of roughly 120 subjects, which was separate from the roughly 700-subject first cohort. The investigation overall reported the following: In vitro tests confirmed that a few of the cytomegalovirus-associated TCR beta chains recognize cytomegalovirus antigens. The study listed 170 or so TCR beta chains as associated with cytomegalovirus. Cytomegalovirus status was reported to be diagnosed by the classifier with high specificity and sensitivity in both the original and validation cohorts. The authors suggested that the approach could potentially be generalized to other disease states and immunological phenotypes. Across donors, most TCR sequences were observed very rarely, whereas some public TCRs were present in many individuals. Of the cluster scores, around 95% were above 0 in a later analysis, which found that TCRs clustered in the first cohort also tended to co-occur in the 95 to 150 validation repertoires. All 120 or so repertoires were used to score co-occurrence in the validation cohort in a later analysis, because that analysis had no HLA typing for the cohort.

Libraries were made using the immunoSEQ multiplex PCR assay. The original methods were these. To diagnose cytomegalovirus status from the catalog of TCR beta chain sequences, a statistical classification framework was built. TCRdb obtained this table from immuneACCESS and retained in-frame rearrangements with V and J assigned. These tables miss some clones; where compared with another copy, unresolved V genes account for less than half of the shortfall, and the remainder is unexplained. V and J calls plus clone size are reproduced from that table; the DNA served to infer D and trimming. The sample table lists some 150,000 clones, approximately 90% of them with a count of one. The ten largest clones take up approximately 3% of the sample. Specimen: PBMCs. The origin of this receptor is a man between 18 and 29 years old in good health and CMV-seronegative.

DNA sequence: TGTGCCAGCAGTGAAGCCGCCGCACTAGCGGGAGGGTACAATGAGCAGTTCTTC. Translation gives CASSEAAALAGGYNEQFF. This sequence uses TRBV6-1 and TRBJ2-1; 13 junctional bases match TRBD2. The cysteine opens and the phenylalanine closes a CDR3 of 18 amino acids. Only the CDR3 region is kept as DNA, spanning 54 bases read in frame from base 1. From a lookup of the germline V gene, CDR1 and CDR2 are MNHNS and SASEGT. The V end gives up 0 bases and the J end 4 bases, leaving 6 bases in the junction not matched to a gene.